Following are 6 T cell receptor beta chains from one sample sequenced in a study of CD8 T cells in ankylosing spondylitis. One entry per CDR3 protein results from TCRdb running MiXCR on the 5' RACE reads. This table holds 350,000 to 400,000 distinct CDR3 sequences, roughly 20% found once. Sequencing was carried out using blood, either unsorted or a sorted T cell fraction (not recorded which). Every receptor here comes from a male donor with ankylosing spondylitis or in good health (not recorded which).

This clonotype was picked up a small number of times. The rearrangement uses TRBV7-9 and TRBJ2-7; D is unresolved. Trimming left V 6 bases short and J 5 bases short, with 11 bases between. CDR1 is SEHNR, CDR2 FQNEAQ, per germline (reference sequence). The CDR3 length is 12 residues. The CDR3 DNA reads as TGTGCCAGCAGTCTTGTTGTCGACGAGCAGTACTTC. Its translation is CASSLVVDEQYF.

This clonotype was detected a few times. The chain is built from TRBV4-2 and TRBJ2-2, with 8 bases identical to TRBD2. The junction had 4 bases not matched to a gene; V was cut back by 0 bases and J by 1 base. Germline lookup yields CDR1 LGHNA and CDR2 YNFKEQ. This CDR3 contains 17 residues. The CDR3 loop reads CASSQDIAGGNTGELFF. In DNA, the CDR3 is TGTGCCAGCAGCCAAGATATCGCGGGGGGGAACACCGGGGAGCTGTTTTTT.

There are a few counts of this clonotype. The CDR3 is CASSSILNSGANVLTF. In DNA form, the CDR3 reads TGTGCCAGCAGTTCAATTCTGAATTCTGGGGCCAACGTCCTGACTTTC. The V and J genes are TRBV27 and TRBJ2-6; D call uncertain. CDR1 and CDR2 from the germline V gene are MNHEY and SMNVEV (reference sequence). The CDR3 covers 16 residues. V was clipped by 4 bases and J by 1 base, with 11 bases between them. Full variable domain (missing parts from reference TRBV27 and TRBJ2-6): EAQVTQNPRYLITVTGKKLTVTCSQNMNHEYMSWYRQDPGLGLRQIYYSMNVEVTDKGDVPEGYKVSRKEKRNFPLILESPSPNQTSLYFCASSSILNSGANVLTFGAGSRLTVL.

The rearrangement links TRBV11-2 to TRBJ1-1; 8 bases fit TRBD1. The germline CDR1 and CDR2 sequences are SGHAT and FQNNGV. This CDR3 is 13 amino acids long. The V and J ends lost 6 bases and 6 bases, in that order; junction bases with no gene match: 6. The CDR3 DNA sequence: TGTGCCAGCAGTTCTGGACAGGGACCTGAAGCTTTCTTT. Protein: CASSSGQGPEAFF.

This clonotype was detected a few times. The CDR3 nucleotides are TGTGCCAGCAGCCGCGACCCCTCGGACGGAACGAACACTGAAGCTTTCTTT. Translation: CASSRDPSDGTNTEAFF. The genes are TRBV7-8 and TRBJ1-1; D call uncertain. Trimming removed 5 bases at V and 1 base at J, with 20 bases between. Germline V gene sequence: CDR1 SGHVS, CDR2 FQNEAQ. The CDR3 runs to 17 residues. The whole variable domain, remainder taken from reference TRBV7-8 and TRBJ1-1, is GAGVSQSPRYKVAKRGQDVALRCDPISGHVSLFWYQQALGQGPEFLTYFQNEAQLDKSGLPSDRFFAERPEGSVSTLKIQRTQQEDSAVYLCASSRDPSDGTNTEAFFGQGTRLTVV.

The chain carries TRBV6-1 and TRBJ2-2; D may correspond to TRBD1 or TRBD2 (5 bases each). Germline V gene sequence: CDR1 MNHNS, CDR2 SASEGT. The V end was cut by 2 bases, the J end by 6 bases, with 13 bases between. The CDR3 contains 15 residues. CDR3 in amino acids: CASSELRGLPGELFF. Written as DNA, the CDR3 is TGTGCCAGCAGTGAATTGAGGGGCCTCCCCGGGGAGCTGTTTTTT.